This T cell receptor (beta chain) emerged from a study of blood T cell repertoires in COVID-19 (dated by TCRdb to the early 2020s). Context from the whole study: Samples from collaborators originated in the United States, Italy and Spain and spanned both the acute and convalescent phases of COVID-19. Samples came from the ongoing ImmuneRACE study (first 160 participants) plus 1,254 subjects from 6 global collaborators. Where available, HLA class I and class II types were obtained from metadata supplied by the sample provider rather than from assay-based typing. Sample metadata almost always included a de-identified subject ID, COVID-19 status, age in years and sex. The material from the prospective study consisted of cDNA or gDNA derived from T cells, B-cell-depleted T cells, or PBMCs. The repertoires were made available in a free public database intended to serve as a resource for research on the immune response to SARS-CoV-2. Subjects who had been exposed to COVID-19, were actively infected with it, or had recovered from it provided the deeply sampled blood TCRbeta repertoires that made up the dataset.

As for this clone: Its antigen is still unknown. One base away there is no much larger clone; base qualities are not given.

Trimming removed 0 bases from V and 2 bases from J; the gene matches leave 7 bases unexplained. CDR1 and CDR2, looked up from the germline V gene, are LGHNA and YSLEER. The CDR3 spans 18 residues, from the cysteine through the phenylalanine. Solely the CDR3 DNA is kept, with 54 bases framed from the first base. The collaborating institutions used their own protocols to collect whole blood in K2EDTA tubes. For TCRbeta analysis, collaborators shipped samples in one of three forms: frozen whole blood, isolated PBMCs, or DNA extracted from either of those sample types. General study outcomes and caveats: Clinical and demographic metadata were provided uncurated, with the amount varying by source and participant.

TCRbeta CDR3 regions were amplified from genomic DNA by means of the immunoSEQ Assay, a bias-controlled multiplex PCR. In the authors' own workflow: The number of nucleated cells in each sample was estimated by amplification of reference gene primers within the assay. Sequence reads were collapsed and filtered to measure the absolute abundance of every unique TCRbeta CDR3 rearrangement. For each sample, productive Simpson clonality was calculated as the square root of Simpson's diversity index over productive rearrangements. The clones in this table, taken by TCRdb from immuneACCESS, are in-frame only. Not every clone is retained; where verified, under half of the shortfall comes from an unresolved V gene, and the cause of the rest is unknown. V, J and clone size are those of that table, while D and trimming were read from the DNA. Recorded for this sample are around 55,000 clones; 85% of them occurred a single time. Of the sample, 12% is held by the ten largest clones.

Sequenced sample: peripheral blood. In this chain, TRBV4-3 is recombined with TRBJ2-2; TRBD2 matches 9 bases in the middle. The receptor comes from a human donor in a cohort sampled during active COVID-19. In nucleotides, the sequence is TGCGCCAGCAGCCAAGAGGTGGCTAGCGGGATTAACACCGGGGAGCTGTTTTTT. This encodes CASSQEVASGINTGELFF.